This is a list of T cell receptor beta chains from one sample in a study of patients and donors after allogeneic stem cell transplantation. TCRdb used MiXCR to reprocess the RT-PCR reads, holding one entry per CDR3 protein. The sample shows approximately 160,000 distinct CDR3 sequences, around 28% of them seen only once. The sequencing input was blood, either unsorted or a sorted T cell fraction (not recorded which). The receptors were gathered from a human donor who was either an allogeneic HSCT recipient or a stem cell or donor lymphocyte infusion donor (not recorded which). It is not recorded whose cells these are; they may come from a transplant donor. The CDR3 runs from the conserved cysteine through the conserved F or W. D genes are given only for firm matches.

CDR3aa,j_gene,len,d_gene,v_gene
CATSRSRGPRGYTF,TRBJ1-2,14,NA,TRBV15
CASSVGQGAANYGYTF,TRBJ1-2,16,TRBD1,TRBV9
CSARASNTEAFF,TRBJ1-1,12,NA,TRBV20-1
CASSFLGPNTGELFF,TRBJ2-2,15,NA,TRBV12-3/TRBV12-4
CASSLRGHYYNEQFF,TRBJ2-1,15,TRBD1,TRBV12-3/TRBV12-4
CASSVALAGLSDTQYF,TRBJ2-3,16,TRBD2,TRBV27
CASSQEDRYNYGYTF,TRBJ1-2,15,NA,TRBV4-3
CASSVGAGGLAKNIQYF,TRBJ2-4,17,NA,TRBV9
CASSLAQGYAPQHF,TRBJ1-5,14,TRBD1,TRBV12-3/TRBV12-4
CASSLNKHATQYF,TRBJ2-5,13,NA,TRBV28
CASSWLEGGINEQYF,TRBJ2-7,15,TRBD2,TRBV7-9
CAWTNRGSYEQYF,TRBJ2-7,13,TRBD1,TRBV30
CAARGTSVGYEQYF,TRBJ2-7,14,TRBD2,TRBV10-3
CASSPQGAETQYF,TRBJ2-5,13,NA,TRBV18
CASSRDRGGNIQYF,TRBJ2-4,14,TRBD1,TRBV7-2
CSATEGNSNQPQHF,TRBJ1-5,14,NA,TRBV20-1
CSATGLATSYNEQFF,TRBJ2-1,15,TRBD2,TRBV20-1
CSVASGSLNEQFF,TRBJ2-1,13,TRBD2,TRBV29-1
CSARELDFGTGELFF,TRBJ2-2,15,NA,TRBV20-1
CASSPFEKLFF,TRBJ1-4,11,NA,TRBV7-9
CASRKDDYGYTF,TRBJ1-2,12,NA,TRBV6-2/TRBV6-3
CASSSGTGNEKLFF,TRBJ1-4,14,TRBD1,TRBV7-9